These 7 T cell receptor beta chains originate from one sample sequenced in a study of a mutant IDH1 vaccine in newly diagnosed glioma. Time point here: baseline, week 1 (first vaccination visit). The treatment here: pre-vaccination baseline after standard-of-care therapy. Only in-frame clones appear in the TCRdb table, and some are missing; sequencing was by immunoSEQ multiplex PCR. The table includes 15,000 to 20,000 clones, 70% to 80% detected once. The sample consisted of PBMCs, taken from a glioma patient treated with radiotherapy, temozolomide or both. The receptor set was obtained from a man aged 35 to 55 with glioma.

This chain connects TRBV18 to TRBJ2-1, with D hard to call. Per germline, CDR1 KGHSH and CDR2 LQKENI. V shed 2 bases and J shed 2 bases, with 10 bases lying between them. The CDR3 consists of 15 residues. The chain's CDR3 is CASSPGTRTYNEQFF. CDR3 nucleotides: TGTGCCAGCTCACCAGGCACTCGGACCTACAATGAGCAGTTCTTC.

This chain joins TRBV27 and TRBJ2-1; 8 bases are shared with TRBD1. Per the germline V gene, CDR1 is MNHEY and CDR2 is SMNVEV (reference sequence). Trimming removed 6 bases from V and 5 bases from J; junction bases left unmatched: 6. The CDR3 extends over 14 amino acids. This CDR3 is CASRIPGQDNEQFF. The CDR3 DNA reads as TGTGCCAGCAGGATCCCGGGACAGGACAATGAGCAGTTCTTC.

This chain connects TRBV4-3 to TRBJ2-6, with 10 bases matching TRBD2. The V and J ends lost 0 bases and 3 bases, in that order; junction bases with no gene match: 8. The CDR3 contains 19 residues. From germline, CDR1 is LGHNA and CDR2 YSLEER. The CDR3 spells CASSQDILAGAYGANVLTF. The CDR3, as DNA: TGCGCCAGCAGCCAAGATATCCTAGCGGGAGCTTATGGGGCCAACGTCCTGACTTTC.

There are a few counts of this clone. Written as DNA, the CDR3 is TGTGCCTGGAGTGCCGGTTACGAGCAGTACGTC. Amino acids: CAWSAGYEQYV. The V call is TRBV30, the J call TRBJ2-7; D gene unclear. Trimming removed 1 base from V and 4 bases from J, with 5 bases in between. CDR1 is GTSNPN, CDR2 SVGIG, per germline (reference sequence). This CDR3 contains 11 residues.

J is TRBJ2-7 and V is TRBV6-5, with unresolved D. The CDR3 totals 14 residues. Per the germline V gene, CDR1 is MNHEY and CDR2 is SVGAGI. V shed 5 bases and J shed 2 bases, with 13 bases lying between them. DNA for the CDR3: TGTGCCAGCAGTACGGACCGCAAAGCCTACGAGCAGTACGTC. Translated, it gives CASSTDRKAYEQYV.

The chain recombines TRBV5-1 with TRBJ2-2; a possible D gene is TRBD1 (6 bases). Trimming pared 8 bases from V and 1 base from J, leaving 18 bases between. Per germline, CDR1 SGHRS and CDR2 YFSETQ. The length of the CDR3 is 16 residues. The CDR3 loop is CASVQGSRRNTGELFF. CDR3 bases: TGCGCCAGTGTTCAGGGGTCCAGGAGGAACACCGGGGAGCTGTTTTTT.

J is TRBJ1-2 and V is TRBV6-5; D ambiguous. The CDR3 sequence is 13 residues long. With 0 bases removed from V and 4 bases from J, the gap between germline ends came to 6 bases. From germline, CDR1 is MNHEY and CDR2 SVGAGI. In DNA, the CDR3 is TGTGCCAGCAGTTACTCAGGGCCCTATGGCTACACCTTC. This translates into CASSYSGPYGYTF.